The 18 T cell receptor beta chains reported below all come from one sample, sequenced in a study of blood T cell repertoires in COVID-19 (dated by TCRdb to the early 2020s). Libraries came from the immunoSEQ multiplex PCR assay. Imported from immuneACCESS, the table was reduced by TCRdb to in-frame sequences with V and J called. These copies leave out some clones; in studies compared against another copy, an unresolved V gene accounts for under half, and the cause of the remainder is not known. This sample holds 200,000 to 250,000 clones; 80% to 90% were observed only once. The ten most abundant clones make up roughly 14% of the sample. Sequencing was performed on PBMCs or T cells enriched from blood (not recorded which). The source of these receptors is a woman aged 45-65 years with acute COVID-19.

This chain uses TRBV18 with TRBJ1-1; D call uncertain. V was clipped by 8 bases and J by 10 bases, with 20 bases between them. CDR1 and CDR2 (germline): KGHSH, LQKENI. This CDR3 is 13 amino acids long. The CDR3 DNA is TGTGCCAGCGCCATCGCGGTCGACCGAGGAGCTTTCTTT. As protein: CASAIAVDRGAFF.

In the case of this clone: The junction does not match germline at one end; this may be a read error. This chain links TRBV7-3 with TRBJ2-7; tentatively, D is TRBD2 (5 bases). CDR1 and CDR2 (germline): SGHTA, FQGTGA. The CDR3 runs 16 residues. The CDR3 region has the DNA TGTGCCAGCAGCTTAATAGGGTTTCCTAGCTCCCACGAGCAGTACTTC. Amino acids: CASSLIGFPSSHEQYF.

V and J are TRBV11-1 and TRBJ2-1, with D tentatively TRBD2 (5 bases). This CDR3 is built from 13 residues. Germline V gene sequence: CDR1 SGHAT, CDR2 FQDESV (reference sequence). The V gene lost 5 bases and the J gene lost 12 bases, with 17 bases spanning the gap. The CDR3 sequence is CASSQIEGMGQFF. CDR3 sequence (DNA): TGTGCCAGCAGCCAAATAGAGGGAATGGGGCAGTTCTTC.

V and J are TRBV5-4 and TRBJ2-5, with 13 bases that match TRBD2. Germline V gene lookup returns CDR1 SGHNT and CDR2 YYREEE (reference sequence). V trimming: 2 bases; J trimming: 4 bases; junction bases outside the gene matches: 5. This CDR3 has 16 amino acids. CDR3 region: CASSLGTSGTGETQYF. The CDR3 DNA reads TGTGCCAGCAGCTTAGGGACTAGCGGGACGGGAGAGACCCAGTACTTC.

The V and J genes are TRBV28 and TRBJ2-7; 11 bases are shared with TRBD1. The germline V gene encodes CDR1 MDHEN and CDR2 SYDVKM. After removal of 5 bases from V and 6 bases from J, the junction contained 12 bases not matched to a gene. The CDR3 is 16 residues long. The CDR3 protein is CASSTSGTGGALEQYF. The CDR3 region has the DNA TGTGCCAGCAGTACCTCCGGGACAGGGGGGGCTCTCGAGCAGTACTTC.

J is TRBJ1-2 and V is TRBV7-6; TRBD1 matches at 7 bases. The CDR3 sequence is 17 residues long. Germline loops: CDR1 SGHVS, CDR2 FNYEAQ. V was clipped by 5 bases and J by 4 bases; unmatched bases: 16. As DNA, the CDR3 is TGTGCCAGCAGCCAATGGGACAGCCCTTCCTACACCTATGGCTACACCTTC. Its protein is CASSQWDSPSYTYGYTF.

The chain uses TRBV5-1 and TRBJ1-3; D remains ambiguous. The V gene lost 0 bases and the J gene lost 2 bases, with 9 bases spanning the gap. CDR3 length equals 15 residues. CDR1 SGHRS and CDR2 YFSETQ come from the germline V gene. For the CDR3, the DNA is TGCGCCAGCAGCTTGGATCAGGTTGCTGGAAACACCATATATTTT. It translates to CASSLDQVAGNTIYF.

The chain carries TRBV18 and TRBJ1-1; D remains unclear. In germline, CDR1 is KGHSH, CDR2 LQKENI. The CDR3 contains 13 residues. V shed 4 bases and J shed 5 bases, with 11 bases lying between them. This chain's CDR3 is CASSLLSYTEAFF. The DNA of the CDR3 is TGTGCCAGCTCACTCCTCTCGTATACTGAAGCTTTCTTT.

The chain has TRBV6-5 and TRBJ1-2, with 8 bases identical to TRBD1. The junction had 10 bases not matched to a gene; V was cut back by 8 bases and J by 8 bases. Germline CDR1 reads MNHEY; CDR2 reads SVGAGI. The CDR3 is 13 residues long. CDR3 bases: TGTGCCAGCCACTTGGACAGGGCTGTCGGCTACACCTTC. Translated, it gives CASHLDRAVGYTF.

This chain joins TRBV10-1 and TRBJ2-3; D uncertain. The CDR3 spans 13 residues. Between the trimmed V and J ends, which lost 4 bases and 0 bases, there was a span of 5 bases. CDR1 and CDR2 from the germline V gene are WNHNN and SYGVQD (reference sequence). In DNA form, the CDR3 reads TGCGCCAGCAGTGGCGGAAGCACAGATACGCAGTATTTT. It translates to CASSGGSTDTQYF.

The rearrangement uses TRBV30 and TRBJ1-3; D might be TRBD1 (5 bases). The germline V gene has CDR1 GTSNPN and CDR2 SVGIG (reference sequence). The CDR3 spans 15 residues. V gave up 0 bases and J gave up 0 bases, with 9 bases separating them. The CDR3 coding sequence is TGTGCCTGGAGTGTAGACAGACGCTCTGGAAACACCATATATTTT. This translates into CAWSVDRRSGNTIYF.

The chain couples TRBV5-1 to TRBJ2-2; 7 bases fit TRBD1. With V trimmed by 2 bases and J by 1 base, 11 bases remained unmatched. This CDR3 is built from 18 residues. The germline gives CDR1 SGHRS, CDR2 YFSETQ. The chain's CDR3 is CASSLLKAGGRNTGELFF. CDR3 coding DNA: TGCGCCAGCAGCTTATTAAAAGCAGGGGGTAGGAACACCGGGGAGCTGTTTTTT.

V usage is TRBV5-1 and J usage is TRBJ2-5; D uncertain. The V gene's germline CDR1 is SGHRS and CDR2 YFSETQ. The CDR3 covers 14 residues. Between the trimmed V and J ends, which lost 0 bases and 1 base, there was a span of 7 bases. The CDR3 is CASSLAYLQETQYF. As DNA, the CDR3 is TGCGCCAGCAGCTTGGCCTACCTCCAAGAGACCCAGTACTTC.

The CDR3, as DNA: TGTGCCACCCAGGGGACTAGCGGGGCCTACGAGCAGTACTTC. Translating it yields CATQGTSGAYEQYF. This sequence joins TRBV28 and TRBJ2-7, with 13 bases that match TRBD2. Per germline, CDR1 MDHEN and CDR2 SYDVKM. This CDR3 comprises 14 residues. Trimming at V came to 10 bases and at J to 2 bases, leaving 5 bases not matched to a gene.

Only a few counts were recorded for this clone. This rearrangement joins TRBV27 to TRBJ1-6, with 7 bases lining up with TRBD1. Germline V lookup: CDR1 MNHEY, CDR2 SMNVEV (reference sequence). Losses at the gene ends were 6 bases for V and 4 bases for J; bases not matched to a gene: 6. The CDR3 has 15 residues. CDR3 coding DNA: TGTGCCAGCAGGAAGGGACAGCTATATAATTCACCCCTCCACTTT. This encodes CASRKGQLYNSPLHF.

The chain links TRBV28 to TRBJ1-2; a possible D gene is TRBD1 (6 bases). CDR3 size: 12 residues. V gave up 7 bases and J gave up 13 bases, with 19 bases separating them. Germline V gives CDR1 MDHEN, CDR2 SYDVKM. The CDR3 here is CASTSDSRQCTF. The CDR3 DNA follows: TGTGCCAGCACCTCGGACAGCCGGCAGTGCACCTTC.

This chain uses TRBV18 with TRBJ1-1; 7 bases map to TRBD1. Germline V gene data show CDR1 as KGHSH and CDR2 as LQKENI. The length of the CDR3 is 15 residues. J was trimmed by 4 bases and V by 2 bases; bases with no gene match: 7. The CDR3 reads CASSPGRGVITEAFF. The CDR3 DNA follows: TGTGCCAGCTCACCAGGCAGGGGGGTCATCACTGAAGCTTTCTTT.

This rearrangement joins TRBV7-2 to TRBJ1-2; TRBD1 might be the D (5 bases). Germline values: CDR1 SGHTA, CDR2 FQGNSA. V was pared by 1 base and J by 8 bases, with 14 bases between. CDR3 size: 14 residues. The CDR3 region is CASSLGHQGGGYTF. In nucleotides, the CDR3 is TGTGCCAGCAGCTTAGGTCATCAGGGCGGCGGCTACACCTTC.